This T cell receptor (beta chain) was found in a study of OX40 agonist ivuxolimab in advanced cancers. Between the trimmed V and J ends, which lost 0 bases and 6 bases, there was a span of 20 bases. The CDR3 contains 17 residues. Germline CDR1 and CDR2: SGDLS and YYNGEE. To note about this clone: As yet, its antigen is unknown.

Findings of the study overall: CD4+ and CD8+ blood T cells expanded clonally by week 6 at 0.1 to 3.0 mg/kg. More expanded clones were found, on average, in CD8+ than in CD4+ T cells. Low clonal expansion, among the lowest seen, marked partial responders at 0.1-3.0 mg/kg.

The data were produced by immunoSEQ multiplex PCR, yet TCRdb's version contains in-frame clones alone and is incomplete. The sample contains around 67,000 clones, 84% of which appear only once. Sequencing used CD4+ or CD8+ T cells sorted from blood, obtained in a trial of the OX40 agonist ivuxolimab. The sequence derives from an adult with an advanced solid tumor such as melanoma, head and neck, liver or kidney cancer. This sequence joins TRBV9 and TRBJ2-3; possible D gene TRBD2, 6 bases. Here the CDR3 reads CASSVVGSGGLGDTQYF. As DNA, the CDR3 is TGTGCCAGCAGCGTAGTTGGTAGCGGAGGTCTTGGGGATACGCAGTATTTT.